Listed here are 22 T cell receptor beta chains from one sample, sequenced in a study of blood T cell repertoires in COVID-19. Data came from immunoSEQ multiplex PCR; TCRdb stores just in-frame clones and leaves some out. This sample has roughly 100,000 clones; around 80% occur once, and the top ten carry 15%. The sample taken for sequencing was peripheral blood. These receptors originate from an elderly woman with acute or convalescent COVID-19.

The chain joins TRBV30 to TRBJ2-1, with TRBD2 identical over 12 bases. Germline CDR1 GTSNPN, CDR2 SVGIG (reference sequence). The J segment lost 2 bases and the V segment lost 2 bases, leaving 4 bases of the junction unmatched. The CDR3 spans 16 residues. The CDR3 DNA sequence: TGTGCCTGGAGTCCCCTAGCGGGAGGGACCTACAATGAGCAGTTCTTC. It codes for CAWSPLAGGTYNEQFF. The full variable domain, rest sourced from reference TRBV30 and TRBJ2-1, is SQTIHQWPATLVQPVGSPLSLECTVEGTSNPNLYWYRQAAGRGLQLLFYSVGIGQISSEVPQNLSASRPQDRQFILSSKKLLLSDSGFYLCAWSPLAGGTYNEQFFGPGTRLTVL.

The chain joins TRBV6-4 to TRBJ2-7; 10 bases line up with TRBD1. V lost 4 bases, J lost 7 bases, and 16 bases stayed unmatched. The CDR3 is made up of 17 amino acids. CDR1 and CDR2 (germline): MRHNA, SNTAGT. CDR3 coding DNA: TGTGCCAGCAGTGGGTCTCCGACAGGGGGCAAATCGGGAGAGCAGTACGTC. As protein: CASSGSPTGGKSGEQYV.

This clone was detected once. This chain joins TRBV11-2 and TRBJ1-4; 9 bases are shared with TRBD1. The CDR3 extends over 15 amino acids. J was trimmed by 8 bases and V by 5 bases; bases with no gene match: 9. In germline, CDR1 is SGHAT, CDR2 FQNNGV. This chain's CDR3 is CASSPPGTGREKLFF. The CDR3 DNA sequence: TGTGCCAGCAGCCCACCCGGGACAGGGAGGGAAAAACTGTTTTTT.

The rearrangement links TRBV7-9 to TRBJ2-5; the match to TRBD2 covers 7 bases. Germline trimming cut 5 bases from V and 5 bases from J; bases unmatched to any gene: 5. CDR1 and CDR2 (germline): SEHNR, FQNEAQ (reference sequence). The CDR3 runs 13 residues. For the CDR3, the DNA is TGTGCCAGCAGCCTCTCGGGGGGTGAGACCCAGTACTTC. Encoded protein: CASSLSGGETQYF.

At least ten counts were recorded for this clone. The V call is TRBV2, the J call TRBJ2-1; the D gene is possibly TRBD1 (8 bases). V was trimmed by 6 bases and J by 5 bases, leaving 20 bases between them. CDR3 length equals 16 residues. Germline-derived CDR1 and CDR2 are SNHLY and FYNNEI. DNA of the CDR3: TGTGCCAGCAGCCCTTGGACAGGGAGGGGGGACAATGAGCAGTTCTTC. Its translation is CASSPWTGRGDNEQFF.

The J gene is TRBJ1-5, the V gene TRBV5-3, with 8 bases matching TRBD1. TRBV5-3 is assigned to the ORF class and has an uncertain function. The CDR3 covers 16 residues. The V segment lost 0 bases and the J segment 2 bases; nucleotides outside the gene matches: 4. The CDR3 nucleotides read TGTGCCAGAAGCTTGGCGGACAGGGTGGGCAATCAGCCCCAGCATTTT. Its protein product is CARSLADRVGNQPQHF.

CDR3 sequence (DNA): TGTGCCAGCATGGGCCATTCACCCCTCCACTTT. Encoded protein: CASMGHSPLHF. The J gene is TRBJ1-6, the V gene TRBV28, with D unresolved. This CDR3 contains 11 residues. Trimming cost V 7 bases and J 8 bases, with 6 bases left between them. Germline loops: CDR1 MDHEN, CDR2 SYDVKM.

The V gene is TRBV5-5, the J gene TRBJ2-5; TRBD1 aligns across 9 bases. V lost 2 bases to trimming and J lost 4 bases; unmatched junction nucleotides: 6. In germline, CDR1 is SGHKS, CDR2 YYEKEE (reference sequence). The CDR3 length is 15 residues. The CDR3 reads CASSFVDRGLETQYF. CDR3 coding DNA: TGTGCCAGCAGCTTTGTGGACAGGGGTTTAGAGACCCAGTACTTC.

The chain has TRBV7-2 and TRBJ2-7; 9 bases align to TRBD1. CDR1 SGHTA and CDR2 FQGNSA come from the germline V gene. The ends lost 4 bases at V and 5 bases at J; junction bases unmatched: 6. The CDR3 has 14 residues. CDR3 sequence: CASSYRTGANEQYF. In nucleotides, the CDR3 is TGTGCCAGCAGCTACCGGACAGGGGCGAACGAGCAGTACTTC.

The chain recombines TRBV5-4 with TRBJ2-2, with D uncertain. The V gene lost 2 bases and the J gene lost 0 bases, with 8 bases spanning the gap. Germline CDR1 reads SGHNT; CDR2 reads YYREEE (reference sequence). The CDR3 length is 15 residues. CDR3 in amino acids: CASSLEPANTGELFF. The DNA of the CDR3 is TGTGCCAGCAGCTTAGAGCCGGCGAACACCGGGGAGCTGTTTTTT.

The chain has TRBV7-9 and TRBJ2-1; D might be TRBD1 (6 bases). Trimming pared 5 bases from V and 5 bases from J, leaving 10 bases between. CDR1 and CDR2 from the germline V gene are SEHNR and FQNEAQ (reference sequence). The CDR3 length is 13 residues. CDR3 residues: CASSTNRDNEQFF. CDR3 nucleotide sequence: TGTGCCAGCAGCACCAACAGGGACAATGAGCAGTTCTTC.

This chain joins TRBV19 and TRBJ2-3; 8 bases fit TRBD2. The CDR3 sequence is 15 residues long. Germline V gives CDR1 LNHDA, CDR2 SQIVND (reference sequence). V lost 1 base to trimming and J lost 4 bases; unmatched junction nucleotides: 4. The CDR3 bases are TGTGCCAGTAGTATAGGCCCAGCGGGGGCAGATACGCAGTATTTT. Amino acid sequence: CASSIGPAGADTQYF.

A few counts support this clone. V and J are TRBV2 and TRBJ2-3; TRBD1 is a possible D gene (6 bases). This CDR3 has 12 residues. Germline loops: CDR1 SNHLY, CDR2 FYNNEI. V lost 8 bases and J 13 bases, leaving 19 bases between the germline ends. Here the CDR3 DNA reads TGTGCCAGCGGAGTGAGACAGGTACAGGAGTATTTT. Amino acids: CASGVRQVQEYF.

The chain uses TRBV7-9 and TRBJ2-5; TRBD2 agrees at 14 bases. The CDR3 spans 17 residues. The germline V gene has CDR1 SEHNR and CDR2 FQNEAQ (reference sequence). Trimming cost V 4 bases and J 1 base; bases outside gene matches: 5. The CDR3 DNA sequence: TGTGCCAGCAGCTCTCGGACTAGCGGGAGGACCCAAGAGACCCAGTACTTC. It is translated as CASSSRTSGRTQETQYF.

The genes are TRBV24-1 and TRBJ2-1; possible D gene TRBD2, 6 bases. Germline CDR1 KGHDR, CDR2 SFDVKD. CDR3 length: 16 residues. V was trimmed by 9 bases and J by 6 bases, leaving 23 bases between them. The chain's CDR3 is CATVAGRRGSGNEQFF. CDR3 bases: TGTGCCACCGTTGCAGGGAGGCGCGGGTCGGGCAATGAGCAGTTCTTC.

This clone has just one count. The chain employs TRBV4-1 and TRBJ1-2, with 9 bases matching TRBD1. Germline V gives CDR1 MGHRA, CDR2 YSYEKL. CDR3 length: 15 amino acids. V gave up 5 bases and J gave up 2 bases; unmatched junction bases: 6. The CDR3 nucleotides are TGCGCCAGCAGCTCCACAGGGGGCAACAACTATGGCTACACCTTC. Its protein is CASSSTGGNNYGYTF.

This clone has only one observation. The chain uses TRBV5-1 and TRBJ1-1; 10 bases match TRBD1. There are 16 residues in the CDR3. Germline V gives CDR1 SGHRS, CDR2 YFSETQ. Unmatched junction bases numbered 6, after V lost 4 bases and J lost 0 bases. CDR3 region: CASSAGTGALNTEAFF. The CDR3 nucleotides are TGCGCCAGCAGCGCGGGGACAGGGGCGCTGAACACTGAAGCTTTCTTT.

This clone was counted only a few times. V and J are TRBV10-1 and TRBJ1-1; D unclear. There are 12 residues in the CDR3. CDR1 is WNHNN and CDR2 is SYGVQD in the germline V gene (reference sequence). The V end lost 4 bases, the J end lost 0 bases, and 3 bases lay between the germline ends. The CDR3 spells CASSAVNTEAFF. CDR3 DNA sequence: TGCGCCAGCAGTGCTGTGAACACTGAAGCTTTCTTT.

The rearrangement links TRBV12-3 or TRBV12-4 to TRBJ1-5; D gene uncertain. With 2 bases removed from V and 2 bases from J, the gap between germline ends came to 4 bases. This CDR3 region has 13 residues. The DNA of the CDR3 is TGTGCCAGCAGTTTACTACGCAATCAGCCCCAGCATTTT. Its protein product is CASSLLRNQPQHF.

The CDR3 nucleotides are TGCGCCAGCAGTGTACTAGCTAGCGGGGCCTACAATGAGCAGTTCTTC. It specifies CASSVLASGAYNEQFF. This chain joins TRBV10-1 and TRBJ2-1, with 9 bases fitting TRBD2. Unmatched junction bases numbered 6, after V lost 4 bases and J lost 2 bases. CDR3 length: 16 residues. Germline V gene data show CDR1 as WNHNN and CDR2 as SYGVQD (reference sequence).

This clone was detected once. The chain couples TRBV6-1 to TRBJ1-2, with a weak D call TRBD1 (6 bases). V gave up 3 bases and J gave up 8 bases, with 10 bases separating them. The V gene's germline CDR1 is MNHNS and CDR2 SASEGT. The CDR3 sequence is 12 residues long. The CDR3 spells CASSEAGEGYTF. In nucleotides, the CDR3 is TGTGCCAGCAGTGAGGCAGGGGAAGGCTACACCTTC.

The V call is TRBV7-9, the J call TRBJ2-5; 11 bases map to TRBD2. The length of the CDR3 is 16 residues. J gave up 2 bases and V 3 bases, and 5 bases lay outside the gene matches. Germline V gives CDR1 SEHNR, CDR2 FQNEAQ (reference sequence). CDR3 region: CASSLTSGTVQETQYF. The CDR3 DNA follows: TGTGCCAGCAGCTTGACTAGCGGGACCGTACAAGAGACCCAGTACTTC.